What follows are 17 T cell receptor beta chains derived from one specimen sequenced in a study of tumor-infiltrating lymphocytes in primary liver carcinoma. The template, about 510 ng total RNA, yielded TCR beta cDNA made with a constant-region primer. For TCR beta, libraries were produced by three nested multiplex PCR rounds using slightly modified ARM-PCR. Use of TRBV1-TRBV30 forward primers with a C-beta reverse primer characterized the first two PCR rounds, which lasted approximately 11 cycles each. MiXCR, run by TCRdb on the multiplex PCR reads, gives a single entry per CDR3 protein. The sample lists approximately 110,000 distinct CDR3 sequences; approximately 82% were seen once. Total RNA and DNA came together from about 19-30 mg of bulk tissue without cell sorting. Sequencing used liver tumor tissue from sampling region 3. Subset meaning: tumor region T3, left-lateral pole. These receptors were collected from a man aged 35 to 55 with primary liver carcinoma and hepatitis B virus infection.

This clonotype has only one observation. The chain uses TRBV11-2 and TRBJ2-5, with D perhaps matching TRBD1 (6 bases). CDR3 length equals 15 residues. Trimming took off 5 bases at V and 10 bases at J, with 23 bases between the two ends. Germline CDR1 and CDR2: SGHAT and FQNNGV. The CDR3 loop is CASSPRSAPGVIQYF. The CDR3 DNA is TGTGCCAGCAGCCCCCGGTCGGCTCCAGGGGTGATCCAGTACTTC.

Comment on this clonotype: One junction end disagrees with the germline gene, perhaps due to a read error. The chain recombines TRBV5-6 with TRBJ2-2; D remains unclear. Germline values: CDR1 SGHDT, CDR2 YYEEEE. This CDR3 is built from 13 residues. CDR3 in amino acids: CATSFANTGELFF. The CDR3 DNA sequence: TGTGCCACCAGCTTTGCGAACACCGGGGAGCTGTTTTTT.

On this clonotype: A read error may produce the germline difference seen at one junction end. This rearrangement joins TRBV5-5 to TRBJ2-7; tentatively, D is TRBD1 (5 bases). The CDR3 runs to 13 residues. Germline V gene lookup returns CDR1 SGHKS and CDR2 YYEKEE (reference sequence). The CDR3 region is CANSLRQSGEQYF. The CDR3 bases are TGTGCCAACAGCCTGCGACAGAGTGGCGAGCAGTACTTC. The variable domain in full, completed from reference TRBV5-5 and TRBJ2-7, reads DAGVTQSPTHLIKTRGQQVTLRCSPISGHKSVSWYQQVLGQGPQFIFQYYEKEERGRGNFPDRFSARQFPNYSSELNVNALLLGDSALYLCANSLRQSGEQYFGPGTRLTVT.

The table lists this clonotype with many counts. V gene TRBV29-1 combines with J gene TRBJ1-6; D ambiguous. CDR3 length equals 13 residues. Per the germline V gene, CDR1 is SQVTM and CDR2 is ANQGSEA. Trimming stripped 7 bases from V and 7 bases from J, with 14 bases between. In DNA, the CDR3 is TGCAGCGCTTCGAAGGCCAGAAATTCACCCCTCCACTTT. It codes for CSASKARNSPLHF.

Note on this clonotype: A junction boundary mismatches the germline segment, possibly from a read error. The chain links TRBV4-3 to TRBJ2-2; TRBD2 agrees at 7 bases. Germline CDR1 LGHNA, CDR2 YSLEER. The CDR3 loop spans 18 amino acids. CDR3 sequence: CAGSRGLTGSANTGELFF. The CDR3 coding sequence is TGCGCCGGCAGCCGGGGACTAACGGGTTCCGCGAACACAGGGGAGCTGTTTTTT.

A word on this clonotype: The junction and the germline gene differ at one end; a read error may be behind it. The V gene is TRBV29-1, the J gene TRBJ2-1, with a possible D match to TRBD2 (5 bases). CDR3 length equals 13 residues. CDR1 is SQVTM, CDR2 ANQGSEA, per germline. CDR3 in amino acids: CSAAGMSYNKQFF. The CDR3 bases are TGCAGCGCAGCCGGGATGTCCTACAATAAGCAGTTCTTC.

With respect to this clonotype: The CDR3 end shows no conserved phenylalanine or tryptophan, and so a read error is likely. The V gene is TRBV29-1, the J gene TRBJ2-3; D may be TRBD2 (5 bases). This CDR3 has 17 residues. Looked up from germline, CDR1 is SQVTM and CDR2 is ANQGSEA. CDR3 sequence reads: CSAPTTGSQGLSATQYL. For the CDR3, the DNA is TGCAGTGCCCCGACAACGGGATCCCAAGGGTTGTCGGCTACGCAGTATCTT.

This clonotype was observed a handful of times. This may arise from a read error, as a much more abundant clone is one base away. The CDR3 loop is CATQSEGGQETQYF. Written as DNA, the CDR3 is TGTGCCACCCAATCGGAGGGAGGCCAAGAGACCCAGTACTTC. The V gene is TRBV28, the J gene TRBJ2-5, with a tentative D call TRBD2 (6 bases). V gave up 10 bases and J gave up 1 base, with 16 bases separating them. This CDR3 comprises 14 residues. Germline V lookup: CDR1 MDHEN, CDR2 SYDVKM. Based on the CDR3 plus reference TRBV28 and TRBJ2-5, the full variable domain is DVKVTQSSRYLVKRTGEKVFLECVQDMDHENMFWYRQDPGLGLRLIYFSYDVKMKEKGDIPEGYSVSREKKERFSLILESASTNQTSMYLCATQSEGGQETQYFGPGTRLLVL.

This clonotype was observed once. This CDR3 fails to terminate in the conserved phenylalanine or tryptophan, so it likely reflects a read error. The V call is TRBV4-1, the J call TRBJ2-1; 8 bases fit TRBD2. V dropped 4 bases and J dropped 9; count of bases not matched to a gene: 17. This CDR3 comprises 17 residues. Germline CDR1 MGHRA, CDR2 YSYEKL. The CDR3 reads CASSPRGVTGGHSEQFS. CDR3 DNA: TGCGCCAGCAGCCCCAGAGGGGTAACGGGAGGGCATAGTGAGCAGTTCTCC.

With regard to this clonotype: It is likely a read error, because the conserved phenylalanine at the end of the CDR3 is missing. The V call is TRBV6-4, the J call TRBJ2-1; 9 bases are shared with TRBD2. Germline trimming cut 3 bases from V and 9 bases from J; bases unmatched to any gene: 6. The CDR3 consists of 14 residues. Germline assignment: CDR1 MRHNA and CDR2 SNTAGT. The CDR3 nucleotides are TGTGCCAGCAGTGAAGGGACTAGCAACAGTGAGCAGTTCTTA. It specifies CASSEGTSNSEQFL.

The rearrangement uses TRBV6-1 and TRBJ1-5; D gene unclear. Germline V CDR1 and CDR2: MNHNS, SASEGT. This CDR3 contains 13 residues. The V end was cut by 3 bases, the J end by 12 bases, with 15 bases between. In DNA form, the CDR3 reads TGTGCCAGCAGTGAGGCCCATCATCAACTCCAGCATTTT. Translating gives CASSEAHHQLQHF.

The rearrangement joins TRBV4-2 to TRBJ2-2; 7 nucleotides line up with TRBD2. Germline V gives CDR1 LGHNA, CDR2 YNFKEQ. There are 17 residues in the CDR3. V lost 1 base to trimming and J lost 7 bases; unmatched junction nucleotides: 12. This CDR3 is CASSQGGPAGSFGELFF. The CDR3 bases are TGTGCCAGCAGCCAAGGGGGCCCAGCGGGAAGTTTCGGGGAGCTGTTTTTT.

In nucleotides, the CDR3 is TGTGCCAGCAGACGTCGGGGCGTGCACTATGGCTACACCTTC. Its protein is CASRRRGVHYGYTF. This sequence joins TRBV12-3 or TRBV12-4 and TRBJ1-2; D is perhaps TRBD1 (5 bases). Trimming shortened V by 6 bases and J by 3 bases, and 14 bases separated the two germline ends. CDR3 length: 14 amino acids.

This sequence joins TRBV13 and TRBJ1-1; a possible D gene is TRBD1 (6 bases). This CDR3 spans 12 amino acids. Germline CDR1 and CDR2: PRHDT and FYEKMQ (reference sequence). The CDR3 spells CASRTRGGGAFF. The DNA of the CDR3 is TGTGCAAGCCGCACCAGGGGTGGTGGAGCTTTCTTT.

This clonotype turned up a few times. One junction end does not reproduce the germline sequence, and a read error may be involved. This chain links TRBV7-3 with TRBJ2-2; TRBD2 might be the D (5 bases). This CDR3 comprises 15 residues. The V gene's germline CDR1 is SGHTA and CDR2 FQGTGA. In nucleotides, the CDR3 is TGTGCCAGCAGCTTACCCAAAAGTGGAACCGGGGAGCCGTTTTTT. This codes for CASSLPKSGTGEPFF.

Concerning this clonotype itself: This may arise from a read error, as a much more abundant clone is one base away. This chain connects TRBV5-1 to TRBJ2-7; 10 positions match TRBD1. The CDR3 runs 15 residues. With V trimmed by 2 bases and J by 6 bases, 8 bases remained unmatched. Germline V gives CDR1 SGHRS, CDR2 YFSETQ. Here the CDR3 DNA reads TGCGCCAGCAGCTTCTCAGGGACAGGGGAGTTCGAGCAGTACTTC. Translating it yields CASSFSGTGEFEQYF.

As for this clonotype: Germline and junction disagree at one end, which may indicate a read error. The rearrangement links TRBV7-2 to TRBJ2-6, with a possible D match to TRBD1 (5 bases). Per germline, CDR1 SGHTA and CDR2 FQGNSA. The CDR3 spans 13 residues. This CDR3 is CATGISGANVPTF. The CDR3 nucleotides are TGTGCCACAGGGATCTCTGGGGCCAACGTCCCGACTTTC.